Detailed here is one T cell receptor (beta chain). These data belong to a study of blood T cell repertoires in COVID-19. Original handling: Reference gene primers were amplified, and this amplification served to estimate nucleated cell counts. Here immunoSEQ multiplex PCR was the method, and the copy in TCRdb shows in-frame clones only, minus some. Clone size and the V and J calls come from that table; the DNA yielded D and trimming. The sample gives roughly 570,000 clones, approximately 88% of which show up once; roughly 8% is in the top ten. V lost 3 bases to trimming and J lost 5 bases; unmatched junction nucleotides: 10. CDR1 is SGHNT and CDR2 is YYREEE in the germline V gene (reference sequence). CDR3 length: 15 amino acids. Seattle patients were enrolled during active infection and followed longitudinally.

This clonotype was sampled from a woman aged 45-65 years with COVID-19, enrolled during active disease. The material sequenced was peripheral blood. The chain is built from TRBV5-4 and TRBJ2-7, with 8 bases that match TRBD1. The CDR3: CASSWAGGGDNEQYF. DNA for the CDR3: TGTGCCAGCAGCTGGGCAGGGGGCGGGGATAACGAGCAGTACTTC.